Listed here are 25 T cell receptor beta chains from one sample, sequenced in a study of early stage breast cancer tumors. Produced via immunoSEQ multiplex PCR; TCRdb's table is partial and in-frame only. The sample lists approximately 1,500 clones; around 82% were seen once. The sequencing input was normal breast tissue next to the tumor. These receptor sequences come from a person aged 45 to 59 with breast cancer.

The V gene is TRBV28, the J gene TRBJ2-5; 10 bases map to TRBD2. Per germline, CDR1 MDHEN and CDR2 SYDVKM. The V gene end was trimmed by 5 bases and the J gene end by 5 bases; junction bases not matched to a gene: 8. The CDR3 has 15 amino acids. The CDR3 region is CASSGLAGVVETQYF. The CDR3 DNA follows: TGTGCCAGCAGTGGCCTAGCGGGAGTCGTCGAGACCCAGTACTTC.

The V and J genes are TRBV5-5 and TRBJ2-5; no clear D gene. V lost 0 bases, J lost 1 base, and 7 bases lay in between. CDR1 is SGHKS and CDR2 is YYEKEE in the germline V gene (reference sequence). CDR3 length: 14 residues. CDR3 amino acids: CASSLVPLQETQYF. The CDR3 region has the DNA TGTGCCAGCAGCTTGGTTCCCCTCCAAGAGACCCAGTACTTC.

This chain joins TRBV9 and TRBJ2-2, with D possibly being TRBD1 or TRBD2 (5 bases each). The CDR3 is made up of 15 amino acids. Germline CDR1 and CDR2: SGDLS and YYNGEE. Trimming stripped 1 base from V and 3 bases from J, with 10 bases between. The CDR3 DNA reads TGTGCCAGCAGCGTAAGGCAGGGAGACACCGGGGAGCTGTTTTTT. It specifies CASSVRQGDTGELFF.

This rearrangement joins TRBV18 to TRBJ2-1, with TRBD1 identical over 9 bases. V was pared by 6 bases and J by 0 bases, with 9 bases of the junction left unmatched. CDR1 is KGHSH and CDR2 is LQKENI in the germline V gene. This CDR3 spans 17 amino acids. CDR3 in amino acids: CASSRSGTGSSYNEQFF. Here the CDR3 DNA reads TGTGCCAGCTCTCGATCCGGGACAGGGAGCTCCTACAATGAGCAGTTCTTC.

The chain has TRBV19 and TRBJ2-6; a weak D match, TRBD1 (5 bases). V was shortened by 3 bases and J by 0 bases, with 15 bases between the two germline ends. CDR1 and CDR2 (germline): LNHDA, SQIVND (reference sequence). The CDR3 extends over 18 amino acids. CDR3 DNA sequence: TGTGCCAGTAGTATCTTGAGCGAAGGGGCCTCTGGGGCCAACGTCCTGACTTTC. It is translated as CASSILSEGASGANVLTF.

This sequence joins TRBV7-8 and TRBJ1-5; possibly TRBD1 for D (5 bases). V was clipped by 4 bases and J by 1 base, with 11 bases between them. The CDR3 is 15 amino acids. Germline V lookup: CDR1 SGHVS, CDR2 FQNEAQ. CDR3 protein: CASSYTRDSNQPQHF. CDR3 sequence (DNA): TGTGCCAGCAGCTATACCCGGGACAGCAATCAGCCCCAGCATTTT.

The J gene is TRBJ2-2, the V gene TRBV2, with 8 bases that match TRBD2. The germline CDR1 and CDR2 sequences are SNHLY and FYNNEI. This CDR3 region has 16 residues. With V trimmed by 6 bases and J by 0 bases, 6 bases remained unmatched. CDR3 coding DNA: TGTGCCAGCAGGGGAGCGGGGGCAACGAACACCGGGGAGCTGTTTTTT. Its protein is CASRGAGATNTGELFF.

This clone was seen more than once but under ten times. This chain links TRBV6-1 with TRBJ2-7; tentative D call: TRBD1 (5 bases). The germline V and J ends were trimmed by 2 bases and 6 bases, with 11 bases remaining between them. Germline assignment: CDR1 MNHNS and CDR2 SASEGT. This CDR3 is 13 amino acids long. In DNA, the CDR3 is TGTGCCAGCAGTGAAACAGGCTCTGGCGAGCAGTACTTC. Translated: CASSETGSGEQYF.

The chain links TRBV23-1 to TRBJ2-7, with a weak D call TRBD1 (6 bases). TRBV23-1 is identified as an open reading frame with a role that is uncertain. Trimming pared 6 bases from V and 1 base from J, leaving 16 bases between. CDR3 size: 15 residues. CDR3 nucleotide sequence: TGCGCCAGCAGCCCACGGAGACAGGCATCCTACGAGCAGTACGTC. This encodes CASSPRRQASYEQYV.

V is TRBV2 and J is TRBJ2-5; D is possibly TRBD1 (5 bases). Germline assignment: CDR1 SNHLY and CDR2 FYNNEI. The V end was cut by 9 bases, the J end by 2 bases, with 19 bases between. The CDR3 loop spans 15 amino acids. As DNA, the CDR3 is TGTGCCAGTATGGGGCCCGTGGGGTCTCAAGAGACCCAGTACTTC. It specifies CASMGPVGSQETQYF.

The CDR3 sequence is CASSEGDRNYEQYF. The CDR3 DNA reads as TGTGCCAGCAGTGAGGGGGACAGGAACTACGAGCAGTACTTC. The chain links TRBV2 to TRBJ2-7; 8 bases match TRBD1. The CDR3 runs 14 residues. J lost 3 bases, V lost 3 bases, and 4 bases had no gene match. The germline gives CDR1 SNHLY, CDR2 FYNNEI. The variable domain in full, with the rest retrieved from reference TRBV2 and TRBJ2-7, is EPEVTQTPSHQVTQMGQEVILRCVPISNHLYFYWYRQILGQKVEFLVSFYNNEISEKSEIFDDQFSVERPDGSNFTLKIRSTKLEDSAMYFCASSEGDRNYEQYFGPGTRLTVT.

The genes are TRBV11-2 and TRBJ2-1; possible D gene TRBD2, 6 bases. Germline assignment: CDR1 SGHAT and CDR2 FQNNGV. The germline V and J ends were trimmed by 5 bases and 2 bases, with 10 bases remaining between them. This CDR3 is 14 amino acids long. The chain's CDR3 is CASSPSGAYNEQFF. The DNA for the CDR3 is TGTGCCAGCAGCCCATCGGGGGCCTACAATGAGCAGTTCTTC. Full variable domain (missing parts from reference TRBV11-2 and TRBJ2-1): EAGVAQSPRYKIIEKRQSVAFWCNPISGHATLYWYQQILGQGPKLLIQFQNNGVVDDSQLPKDRFSAERLKGVDSTLKIQPAKLEDSAVYLCASSPSGAYNEQFFGPGTRLTVL.

The chain couples TRBV9 to TRBJ1-1; D possibly corresponds to TRBD1 (6 bases). This CDR3 spans 17 amino acids. V was cut by 7 bases and J by 3 bases, with 25 bases left in between. The V gene's germline CDR1 is SGDLS and CDR2 YYNGEE. The CDR3 nucleotides read TGTGCCAGCCGCGGGGGCTCGGGACGGAACTTTGACACTGAAGCTTTCTTT. Translation: CASRGGSGRNFDTEAFF.

Comments on this clone: Within the sample, other DNA sequences also encode this same CDR3. The genes are TRBV7-3 and TRBJ2-7; D possibly matches TRBD1 or TRBD2 (5 bases each). The CDR3 extends over 13 amino acids. Trimming took off 5 bases at V and 7 bases at J, with 15 bases between the two ends. Germline V gene data show CDR1 as SGHTA and CDR2 as FQGTGA. The DNA of the CDR3 is TGTGCCAGCAGCCCTAGCTCAGAGGGGGAGCAGTACTTC. Its translation is CASSPSSEGEQYF.

In DNA, the CDR3 is TGCGCCAGCAGCCAAGAAAGGACGGTAAACACTGAAGCTTTCTTT. Protein sequence: CASSQERTVNTEAFF. The chain has TRBV4-1 and TRBJ1-1; no reliable D call. V gave up 0 bases and J gave up 2 bases, with 10 bases separating them. Per germline, CDR1 MGHRA and CDR2 YSYEKL. CDR3 length equals 15 residues.

The V gene is TRBV9, the J gene TRBJ2-6; 8 nucleotides match TRBD1. Germline CDR1 is SGDLS and CDR2 is YYNGEE. J was trimmed by 0 bases and V by 3 bases; bases with no gene match: 5. This CDR3 has 17 amino acids. In DNA form, the CDR3 reads TGTGCCAGCAGCGCTTATACAGGGGGCTCTGGGGCCAACGTCCTGACTTTC. This sequence encodes CASSAYTGGSGANVLTF. The variable domain in full, completed from reference TRBV9 and TRBJ2-6, reads DSGVTQTPKHLITATGQRVTLRCSPRSGDLSVYWYQQSLDQGLQFLIQYYNGEERAKGNILERFSAQQFPDLHSELNLSSLELGDSALYFCASSAYTGGSGANVLTFGAGSRLTVL.

The chain carries TRBV7-2 and TRBJ2-4; tentatively, D is TRBD2 (5 bases). CDR3 length: 17 residues. Germline V gene lookup returns CDR1 SGHTA and CDR2 FQGNSA. V shed 3 bases and J shed 0 bases, with 15 bases lying between them. CDR3 coding DNA: TGTGCCAGCAGCTTGGAGCGGCGGGTCCTAGCCAAAAACATTCAGTACTTC. Protein: CASSLERRVLAKNIQYF.

This clone has only a few counts. This chain links TRBV27 with TRBJ2-1; 9 bases are shared with TRBD2. Germline lookup yields CDR1 MNHEY and CDR2 SMNVEV (reference sequence). This CDR3 comprises 15 residues. V shed 7 bases, J shed 7 bases, and the junction held 11 bases outside the gene matches. CDR3 loop: CASIKGTSGLNEQFF. The CDR3 nucleotides read TGTGCCAGCATCAAGGGCACTAGCGGGTTGAATGAGCAGTTCTTC.

There are a few counts of this clone. The chain carries TRBV7-2 and TRBJ2-1; D gene ambiguous. The V gene lost 3 bases and the J gene lost 3 bases, with 12 bases spanning the gap. Germline values: CDR1 SGHTA, CDR2 FQGNSA. This CDR3 comprises 15 residues. In DNA, the CDR3 is TGTGCCAGCAGCTTTGTAGGTGGGATCTACAATGAGCAGTTCTTC. It is translated as CASSFVGGIYNEQFF.

V usage is TRBV5-3 and J usage is TRBJ1-6; D may be TRBD1 (5 bases). TRBV5-3 belongs to the ORF category, with a function that is uncertain. The V end lost 8 bases, the J end lost 11 bases, and 14 bases lay between the germline ends. The CDR3 loop spans 12 amino acids. CDR3 residues: CASSDRLAPLHF. The DNA for the CDR3 is TGTGCCAGTTCTGACAGATTGGCACCCCTCCACTTT.

The chain links TRBV7-2 to TRBJ2-1; the D gene could be TRBD1 or TRBD2 (5 bases each). Trimming left V 5 bases short and J 12 bases short, with 26 bases between. Germline CDR1 reads SGHTA; CDR2 reads FQGNSA. There are 16 residues in the CDR3. The CDR3 bases are TGTGCCAGCAGCCAGGGACGGCGAGAGGTATCATTCGGGCAGTTCTTC. It translates to CASSQGRREVSFGQFF.

This rearrangement joins TRBV4-1 to TRBJ2-7, with D perhaps TRBD1 or TRBD2 (6 bases each). Germline values: CDR1 MGHRA, CDR2 YSYEKL. This CDR3 contains 13 residues. Trimming took 1 base from V and 12 from J, leaving 16 bases between them. CDR3 loop: CASSQVGGSWLYF. The CDR3 bases are TGCGCCAGCAGCCAAGTAGGGGGGTCTTGGTTGTACTTC.

The rearrangement joins TRBV5-5 to TRBJ2-7, with 7 bases lining up with TRBD1. Trimming removed 4 bases from V and 3 bases from J; junction bases left unmatched: 7. Germline CDR1 reads SGHKS; CDR2 reads YYEKEE (reference sequence). The CDR3 loop spans 14 amino acids. The CDR3 DNA is TGTGCCAGCAGCCTAGACAGGGCGTTCTACGAGCAGTACGTC. As protein: CASSLDRAFYEQYV.

This chain joins TRBV7-9 and TRBJ1-4; D ambiguous. The V and J ends lost 2 bases and 6 bases respectively, with 13 bases between them. Germline lookup yields CDR1 SEHNR and CDR2 FQNEAQ (reference sequence). The CDR3 sequence is 15 residues long. The CDR3: CASSLSQGGDEKLFF. CDR3 DNA sequence: TGTGCCAGCAGCTTATCCCAAGGCGGGGATGAAAAACTGTTTTTT.

This chain connects TRBV18 to TRBJ2-1; D is perhaps TRBD2 (6 bases). V lost 0 bases, J lost 6 bases, and 9 bases lay in between. Germline V gives CDR1 KGHSH, CDR2 LQKENI. There are 14 residues in the CDR3. The CDR3 coding sequence is TGTGCCAGCTCACCACCGGCTAGCGTCAATGAGCAGTTCTTC. Translating it yields CASSPPASVNEQFF.